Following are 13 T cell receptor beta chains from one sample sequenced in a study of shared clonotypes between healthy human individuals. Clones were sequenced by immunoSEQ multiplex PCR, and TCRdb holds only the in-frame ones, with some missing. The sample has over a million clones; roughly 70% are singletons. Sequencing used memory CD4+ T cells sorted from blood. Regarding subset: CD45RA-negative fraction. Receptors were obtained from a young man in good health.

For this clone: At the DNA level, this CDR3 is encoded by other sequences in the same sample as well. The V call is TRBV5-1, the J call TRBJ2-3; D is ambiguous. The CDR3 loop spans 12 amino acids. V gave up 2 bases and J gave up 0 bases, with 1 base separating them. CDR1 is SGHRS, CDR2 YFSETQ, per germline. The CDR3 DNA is TGCGCCAGCAGCTTCAGCACAGATACGCAGTATTTT. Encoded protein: CASSFSTDTQYF. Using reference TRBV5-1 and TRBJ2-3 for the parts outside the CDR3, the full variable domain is KAGVTQTPRYLIKTRGQQVTLSCSPISGHRSVSWYQQTPGQGLQFLFEYFSETQRNKGNFPGRFSGRQFSNSRSEMNVSTLELGDSALYLCASSFSTDTQYFGPGTRLTVL.

The CDR3 bases are TGTGCCAGCACCTCGACAGGCCGGAGGAATTCACCCCTCCACTTT. It specifies CASTSTGRRNSPLHF. The V call is TRBV28, the J call TRBJ1-6; D possibly corresponds to TRBD1 (6 bases). The germline V gene encodes CDR1 MDHEN and CDR2 SYDVKM. The CDR3 extends over 15 amino acids. Trimming removed 7 bases from V and 7 bases from J, with 17 bases in between.

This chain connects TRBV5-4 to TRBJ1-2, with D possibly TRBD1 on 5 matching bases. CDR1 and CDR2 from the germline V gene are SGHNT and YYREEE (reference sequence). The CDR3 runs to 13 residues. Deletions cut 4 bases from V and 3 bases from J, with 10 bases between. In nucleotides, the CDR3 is TGTGCCAGCAGCCCAGGCAGGGACTATGGCTACACCTTC. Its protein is CASSPGRDYGYTF.

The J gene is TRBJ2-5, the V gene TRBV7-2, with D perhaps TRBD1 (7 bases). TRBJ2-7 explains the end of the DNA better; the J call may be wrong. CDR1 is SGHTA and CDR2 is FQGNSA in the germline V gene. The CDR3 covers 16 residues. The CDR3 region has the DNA TGTGCCAGCAGCTTAGGCCCCGGCCAGGGGGGCTACGAGCAGTACTTC. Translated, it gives CASSLGPGQGGYEQYF.

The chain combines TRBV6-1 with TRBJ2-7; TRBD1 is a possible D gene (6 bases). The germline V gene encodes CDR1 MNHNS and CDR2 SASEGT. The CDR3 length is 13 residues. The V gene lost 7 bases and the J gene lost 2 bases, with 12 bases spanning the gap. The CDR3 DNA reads TGTGCCAGCAAGGTACGACAGGCCTACGAGCAGTACTTC. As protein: CASKVRQAYEQYF.

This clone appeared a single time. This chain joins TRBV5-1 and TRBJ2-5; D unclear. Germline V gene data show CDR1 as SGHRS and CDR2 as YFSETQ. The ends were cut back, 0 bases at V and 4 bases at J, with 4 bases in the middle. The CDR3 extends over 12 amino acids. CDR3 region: CASSLGVETQYF. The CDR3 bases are TGCGCCAGCAGCTTGGGTGTAGAGACCCAGTACTTC.

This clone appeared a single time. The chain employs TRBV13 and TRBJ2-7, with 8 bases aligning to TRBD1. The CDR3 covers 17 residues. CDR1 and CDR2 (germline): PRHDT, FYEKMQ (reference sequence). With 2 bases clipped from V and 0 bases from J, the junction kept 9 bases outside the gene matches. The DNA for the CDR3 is TGTGCCAGCAGCTTAACAGGACAGGGAATGAGCTCCTACGAGCAGTACTTC. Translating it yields CASSLTGQGMSSYEQYF.

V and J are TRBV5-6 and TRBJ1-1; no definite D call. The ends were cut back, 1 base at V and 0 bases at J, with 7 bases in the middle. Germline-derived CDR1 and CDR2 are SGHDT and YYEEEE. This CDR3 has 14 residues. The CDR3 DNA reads TGTGCCAGCAGCTTGAGGCAGATGAACACTGAAGCTTTCTTT. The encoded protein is CASSLRQMNTEAFF.

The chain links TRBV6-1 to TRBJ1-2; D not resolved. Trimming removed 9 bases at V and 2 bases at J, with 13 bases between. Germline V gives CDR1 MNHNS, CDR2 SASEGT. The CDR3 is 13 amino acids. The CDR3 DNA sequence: TGTGCCAGTGGTGAGGCACGGAACTATGGCTACACCTTC. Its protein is CASGEARNYGYTF.

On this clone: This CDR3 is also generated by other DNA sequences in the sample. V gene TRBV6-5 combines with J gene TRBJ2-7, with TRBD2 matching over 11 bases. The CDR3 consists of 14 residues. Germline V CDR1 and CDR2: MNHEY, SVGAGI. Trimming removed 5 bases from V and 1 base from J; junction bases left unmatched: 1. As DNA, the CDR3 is TGTGCCAGCAGTCGGACTAGCGGGTCCTACGAGCAGTACTTC. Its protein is CASSRTSGSYEQYF.

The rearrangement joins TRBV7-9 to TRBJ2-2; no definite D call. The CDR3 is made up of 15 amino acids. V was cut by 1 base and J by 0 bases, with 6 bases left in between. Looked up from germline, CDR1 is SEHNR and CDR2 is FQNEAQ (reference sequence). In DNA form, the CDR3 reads TGTGCCAGCAGCTTAGACGGATCGAACACCGGGGAGCTGTTTTTT. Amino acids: CASSLDGSNTGELFF.

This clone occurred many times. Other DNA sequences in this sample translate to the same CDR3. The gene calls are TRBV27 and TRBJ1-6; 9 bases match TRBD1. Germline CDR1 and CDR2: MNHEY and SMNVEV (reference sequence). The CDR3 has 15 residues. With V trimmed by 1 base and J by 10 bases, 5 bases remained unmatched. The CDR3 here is CASSLLGQGNSPLHF. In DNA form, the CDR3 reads TGTGCCAGCAGTTTATTGGGACAGGGCAACTCACCCCTCCACTTT.

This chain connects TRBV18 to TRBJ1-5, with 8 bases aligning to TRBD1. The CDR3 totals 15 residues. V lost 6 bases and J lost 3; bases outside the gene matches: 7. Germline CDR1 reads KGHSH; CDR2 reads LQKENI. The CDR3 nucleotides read TGTGCCAGCTCCTTTGGACAGGGATACAATCAGCCCCAGCATTTT. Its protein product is CASSFGQGYNQPQHF.